A single sample gave rise to the 17 T cell receptor beta chains below, sequenced in a study of PD-1 blockade in mismatch repair-deficient tumors. Data came from immunoSEQ multiplex PCR; TCRdb stores just in-frame clones and leaves some out. This sample has 56,000 or so clones; 78% occur once, and the top ten carry over 3%. Sequencing used peripheral blood, obtained 4 weeks after starting pembrolizumab. The receptors were gathered from an adult with mismatch repair-deficient cancer.

Of note for this clone: The same CDR3 also results from other DNA sequences found in this sample. This chain links TRBV7-3 with TRBJ2-1, with 8 bases that match TRBD2. With 5 bases clipped from V and 1 base from J, the junction kept 1 base outside the gene matches. The germline CDR1 and CDR2 sequences are SGHTA and FQGTGA. This CDR3 comprises 14 residues. This chain's CDR3 is CASSRGGSYNEQFF. The CDR3 DNA reads TGTGCCAGCAGCCGCGGGGGGTCCTACAATGAGCAGTTCTTC.

The sample holds one count of this clone. This sequence joins TRBV6-1 and TRBJ1-3; TRBD1 aligns across 10 bases. Per germline, CDR1 MNHNS and CDR2 SASEGT. This CDR3 is built from 15 residues. V was clipped by 6 bases and J by 4 bases; unmatched bases: 6. DNA for the CDR3: TGTGCCAGCAGGCGGGACAGGGGTGTCGGAAACACCATATATTTT. Translation gives CASRRDRGVGNTIYF.

This rearrangement joins TRBV27 to TRBJ1-2; D is unresolved. This CDR3 spans 14 amino acids. V was pared by 0 bases and J by 0 bases, with 5 bases between. The V gene's germline CDR1 is MNHEY and CDR2 SMNVEV (reference sequence). The CDR3 protein is CASSLSAANYGYTF. The CDR3 DNA sequence: TGTGCCAGCAGTTTATCCGCAGCTAACTATGGCTACACCTTC.

This clone was recorded only once. The gene calls are TRBV5-4 and TRBJ2-7, with 11 nucleotides matching TRBD2. The CDR3 runs to 15 residues. Germline CDR1 reads SGHNT; CDR2 reads YYREEE (reference sequence). V shed 4 bases and J 0 bases; nucleotides not matched to a gene: 3. CDR3 amino acids: CASSQGLAASYEQYF. Here the CDR3 DNA reads TGTGCCAGCAGCCAGGGACTAGCGGCCTCCTACGAGCAGTACTTC.

The rearrangement joins TRBV2 to TRBJ1-1, with 7 bases aligning to TRBD1. There are 16 residues in the CDR3. With 5 bases clipped from V and 7 bases from J, the junction kept 16 bases outside the gene matches. The germline V gene has CDR1 SNHLY and CDR2 FYNNEI. The CDR3 region is CASSSGTAGDWGEAFF. DNA of the CDR3: TGTGCCAGCAGTTCCGGGACAGCGGGGGACTGGGGTGAAGCTTTCTTT.

This chain connects TRBV27 to TRBJ2-2; 8 nucleotides align to TRBD2. This CDR3 is 17 amino acids long. V dropped 7 bases and J dropped 7; count of bases not matched to a gene: 17. CDR1 MNHEY and CDR2 SMNVEV come from the germline V gene (reference sequence). The CDR3 DNA follows: TGTGCCAGCACCCCCGGGGGGGCGGGAACTTCCGACGGGGAGCTGTTTTTT. This sequence encodes CASTPGGAGTSDGELFF.

The chain is built from TRBV11-2 and TRBJ1-4, with 8 positions matching TRBD1. The CDR3 contains 15 residues. Germline assignment: CDR1 SGHAT and CDR2 FQNNGV. The V segment lost 0 bases and the J segment 8 bases; nucleotides outside the gene matches: 5. The CDR3 DNA follows: TGTGCCAGCAGCTTAGATCAGGGGGCTCGGGAAAAACTGTTTTTT. The encoded protein is CASSLDQGAREKLFF.

The rearrangement links TRBV7-2 to TRBJ2-1; no firm D call. CDR1 and CDR2 from the germline V gene are SGHTA and FQGNSA. The CDR3 consists of 15 residues. Trimming stripped 3 bases from V and 9 bases from J, with 18 bases between. The CDR3 spells CASSFGGERWGEQFF. CDR3 nucleotides: TGTGCCAGCAGCTTTGGCGGAGAACGCTGGGGTGAGCAGTTCTTC. Full variable domain (missing parts from reference TRBV7-2 and TRBJ2-1): GAGVSQSPSNKVTEKGKDVELRCDPISGHTALYWYRQSLGQGLEFLIYFQGNSAPDKSGLPSDRFSAERTGGSVSTLTIQRTQQEDSAVYLCASSFGGERWGEQFFGPGTRLTVL.

The genes are TRBV5-4 and TRBJ1-5; 8 bases agree with TRBD1. The V gene's germline CDR1 is SGHNT and CDR2 YYREEE (reference sequence). CDR3 length: 13 residues. V lost 2 bases, J lost 7 bases, and 2 bases stayed unmatched. CDR3 in DNA: TGTGCCAGCAGCTTTGACAGGGGCCAGCCCCAGCATTTT. Amino acids: CASSFDRGQPQHF.

The genes are TRBV19 and TRBJ2-2, with a tentative D call TRBD1 (6 bases). V was cut by 2 bases and J by 5 bases, with 18 bases left in between. Germline lookup yields CDR1 LNHDA and CDR2 SQIVND (reference sequence). This CDR3 is built from 17 residues. CDR3 bases: TGTGCCAGTAGTATAAGGGGGTACGCACCCGGTACCGGGGAGCTGTTTTTT. This encodes CASSIRGYAPGTGELFF.

The chain recombines TRBV5-4 with TRBJ2-7; D is ambiguous. V lost 2 bases and J 3 bases, leaving 3 bases between the germline ends. The CDR3 has 11 residues. CDR1 is SGHNT, CDR2 YYREEE, per germline (reference sequence). CDR3 amino acids: CASSFNYEQYF. The CDR3 bases are TGTGCCAGCAGCTTTAACTACGAGCAGTACTTC.

The CDR3 region is CASSEVVRSYEQYF. The CDR3 nucleotides read TGTGCCAGCAGTGAAGTGGTTAGAAGCTACGAGCAGTACTTC. The rearrangement joins TRBV6-1 to TRBJ2-7; D is unresolved. Germline CDR1 MNHNS, CDR2 SASEGT. The length of the CDR3 is 14 residues. Trimming took off 1 base at V and 3 bases at J, with 10 bases between the two ends.

This chain connects TRBV11-2 to TRBJ2-7; TRBD1 aligns across 10 bases. CDR1 is SGHAT and CDR2 is FQNNGV in the germline V gene. The trim removed 3 bases at V and 2 bases at J, leaving 13 bases unmatched. The CDR3 has 18 amino acids. The CDR3 nucleotides are TGTGCCAGCAGCTTGTTCTATCCCGGGACAGGGGAAACCTACGAGCAGTACTTC. It translates to CASSLFYPGTGETYEQYF. The full variable domain, its missing parts supplied by reference TRBV11-2 and TRBJ2-7, is EAGVAQSPRYKIIEKRQSVAFWCNPISGHATLYWYQQILGQGPKLLIQFQNNGVVDDSQLPKDRFSAERLKGVDSTLKIQPAKLEDSAVYLCASSLFYPGTGETYEQYFGPGTRLTVT.

The chain recombines TRBV2 with TRBJ2-2; a weak D match, TRBD2 (5 bases). This CDR3 spans 16 amino acids. Germline CDR1 reads SNHLY; CDR2 reads FYNNEI. V was cut by 6 bases and J by 2 bases, with 16 bases left in between. The CDR3 nucleotides are TGTGCCAGCAGCATCGCCGGGGTGGAAAACACCGGGGAGCTGTTTTTT. Its translation is CASSIAGVENTGELFF. The variable domain in full, completed from reference TRBV2 and TRBJ2-2, reads EPEVTQTPSHQVTQMGQEVILRCVPISNHLYFYWYRQILGQKVEFLVSFYNNEISEKSEIFDDQFSVERPDGSNFTLKIRSTKLEDSAMYFCASSIAGVENTGELFFGEGSRLTVL.

With respect to this clone: A junction end diverges from the germline sequence, so it may reflect a read error. The rearrangement joins TRBV11-3 to TRBJ1-1; 7 bases match TRBD1. Germline loops: CDR1 SGHNT, CDR2 YENEEA. The CDR3 loop spans 13 amino acids. The CDR3 DNA reads as TGTGCCAGCAGCTTAGAAGGGGGCGCTGAGGCTTTCTTT. It yields the protein CASSLEGGAEAFF. Drawing the rest from reference TRBV11-3 and TRBJ1-1, the complete variable domain is EAGVVQSPRYKIIEKKQPVAFWCNPISGHNTLYWYLQNLGQGPELLIRYENEEAVDDSQLPKDRFSAERLKGVDSTLKIQPAELGDSAVYLCASSLEGGAEAFFGQGTRLTVV.

V usage is TRBV4-3 and J usage is TRBJ2-7, with TRBD2 matching over 13 bases. This CDR3 has 15 residues. Per the germline V gene, CDR1 is LGHNA and CDR2 is YSLEER. The junction had 2 bases not matched to a gene; V was cut back by 1 base and J by 5 bases. The CDR3 here is CASSQAGTSGNEQYF. Written as DNA, the CDR3 is TGCGCCAGCAGCCAAGCTGGGACTAGCGGGAACGAGCAGTACTTC.

The genes are TRBV7-2 and TRBJ2-7, with 14 bases matching TRBD2. Germline V lookup: CDR1 SGHTA, CDR2 FQGNSA. The CDR3 length is 19 residues. The V gene end was trimmed by 1 base and the J gene end by 5 bases; junction bases not matched to a gene: 13. The CDR3 coding sequence is TGTGCCAGCAGCTTAGGAGACCTACGGACTAGCGGGAGGACGAACGAGCAGTACTTC. The encoded protein is CASSLGDLRTSGRTNEQYF.